The 31 T cell receptor beta chains presented below share a single source sample, sequenced in a study of blood T cell repertoires in COVID-19. Profiling relied on immunoSEQ multiplex PCR, and the TCRdb table lists in-frame clones only, not all of them. The repertoire holds tens of thousands of clones, with around 86% as singletons. The sequenced material came from peripheral blood. The receptors were sampled from a man in his 70s with active or convalescent COVID-19.

The chain recombines TRBV18 with TRBJ1-3; the match to TRBD1 covers 7 bases. This CDR3 comprises 16 residues. CDR1 is KGHSH and CDR2 is LQKENI in the germline V gene. V was clipped by 3 bases and J by 3 bases; unmatched bases: 8. As DNA, the CDR3 is TGTGCCAGCTCACCTTACCCGACAGGGAGTGGAAACACCATATATTTT. Amino acids: CASSPYPTGSGNTIYF. The variable domain in full, with the rest retrieved from reference TRBV18 and TRBJ1-3, is NAGVMQNPRHLVRRRGQEARLRCSPMKGHSHVYWYRQLPEEGLKFMVYLQKENIIDESGMPKERFSAEFPKEGPSILRIQQVVRGDSAAYFCASSPYPTGSGNTIYFGEGSWLTVV.

This CDR3 reads CASSLQTATIQPQHF. The CDR3 nucleotides read TGTGCCAGCAGTCTCCAGACAGCTACAATTCAGCCCCAGCATTTT. J is TRBJ1-5 and V is TRBV6-2 or TRBV6-3, with a tentative D call TRBD1 (5 bases). The V gene's germline CDR1 is MNHEY and CDR2 SVGEGT. CDR3 length: 15 amino acids. V lost 5 bases, J lost 6 bases, and 17 bases lay in between.

The V and J genes are TRBV27 and TRBJ2-7; 13 bases match TRBD2. The V gene end was trimmed by 6 bases and the J gene end by 5 bases; junction bases not matched to a gene: 10. This CDR3 has 16 residues. Germline loops: CDR1 MNHEY, CDR2 SMNVEV (reference sequence). The DNA of the CDR3 is TGTGCCAGCAGCAGGGGACTAGCGGGGAGAGGGAACGAGCAGTACTTC. Amino acid sequence: CASSRGLAGRGNEQYF.

The chain carries TRBV19 and TRBJ2-2; D might be TRBD2 (5 bases). V shed 2 bases and J shed 0 bases, with 7 bases lying between them. The CDR3 spans 15 residues. Per the germline V gene, CDR1 is LNHDA and CDR2 is SQIVND (reference sequence). This CDR3 reads CASSIYGTNTGELFF. The CDR3 nucleotides read TGTGCCAGTAGTATATACGGGACGAACACCGGGGAGCTGTTTTTT. The full variable domain, its missing parts supplied by reference TRBV19 and TRBJ2-2, is DGGITQSPKYLFRKEGQNVTLSCEQNLNHDAMYWYRQDPGQGLRLIYYSQIVNDFQKGDIAEGYSVSREKKESFPLTVTSAQKNPTAFYLCASSIYGTNTGELFFGEGSRLTVL.

This chain links TRBV7-3 with TRBJ2-1; weak D call: TRBD2 (7 bases). V was trimmed by 4 bases and J by 10 bases, leaving 20 bases between them. The germline gives CDR1 SGHTA, CDR2 FQGTGA. The CDR3 runs 15 residues. CDR3 bases: TGTGCCAGCAGCTCCACCGGGACTAAGGGGGGGGAGCAGTTCTTC. Its translation is CASSSTGTKGGEQFF.

The chain uses TRBV19 and TRBJ2-2; the match to TRBD2 covers 7 bases. The CDR3 sequence is 15 residues long. V was pared by 5 bases and J by 6 bases, with 9 bases of the junction left unmatched. Germline V gives CDR1 LNHDA, CDR2 SQIVND (reference sequence). CDR3 DNA sequence: TGTGCCAGTAGTCCTGGGACTACCCTAGCCGGGGAGCTGTTTTTT. Amino acid sequence: CASSPGTTLAGELFF.

The genes are TRBV5-1 and TRBJ2-3, with D tentatively TRBD1 (6 bases). CDR3 length: 15 amino acids. Trimming took off 2 bases at V and 8 bases at J, with 18 bases between the two ends. Germline V lookup: CDR1 SGHRS, CDR2 YFSETQ. The CDR3 coding sequence is TGCGCCAGCAGCTTCACAGGGCCACAGTTGGCTACGCAGTATTTT. It specifies CASSFTGPQLATQYF.

V is TRBV27 and J is TRBJ1-1; 8 bases match TRBD1. This CDR3 comprises 14 residues. Looked up from germline, CDR1 is MNHEY and CDR2 is SMNVEV (reference sequence). Germline trimming cut 2 bases from V and 5 bases from J; bases unmatched to any gene: 4. DNA of the CDR3: TGTGCCAGCAGTTTAAGACAGGGGTTTACTGAAGCTTTCTTT. This translates into CASSLRQGFTEAFF.

This chain joins TRBV21-1 and TRBJ1-5; the table's D gene call, TRBD1, was not cross checked with the DNA. TRBV21-1 is deemed a pseudogene. The CDR3 spans 17 residues. The DNA of the CDR3 is TGTGCCAGCAGCAAAGAGTGTAAGGGGGTGGTCAATCAGCCCCAGCATTTT. It codes for CASSKECKGVVNQPQHF.

The genes are TRBV19 and TRBJ1-4, with TRBD1 matching 9 bases. This CDR3 spans 12 amino acids. J lost 12 bases, V lost 5 bases, and 4 bases had no gene match. Germline assignment: CDR1 LNHDA and CDR2 SQIVND (reference sequence). CDR3 bases: TGTGCCAGTAGTGGGAGGACAGGGGAACTGTTTTTT. Encoded protein: CASSGRTGELFF. The full variable domain, in which reference TRBV19 and TRBJ1-4 provide the parts outside the CDR3, is DGGITQSPKYLFRKEGQNVTLSCEQNLNHDAMYWYRQDPGQGLRLIYYSQIVNDFQKGDIAEGYSVSREKKESFPLTVTSAQKNPTAFYLCASSGRTGELFFGSGTQLSVL.

This chain joins TRBV28 and TRBJ2-7; a possible D gene is TRBD1 (5 bases). Germline CDR1 and CDR2: MDHEN and SYDVKM. This CDR3 has 16 amino acids. The germline V and J ends were trimmed by 3 bases and 2 bases, with 17 bases remaining between them. For the CDR3, the DNA is TGTGCCAGCAGTTTCCATCAGGGCCAGCATACCTACGAGCAGTACTTC. This sequence encodes CASSFHQGQHTYEQYF.

The chain couples TRBV27 to TRBJ1-2; 7 nucleotides match TRBD1. The germline V gene has CDR1 MNHEY and CDR2 SMNVEV (reference sequence). The CDR3 contains 16 residues. With 2 bases clipped from V and 4 bases from J, the junction kept 10 bases outside the gene matches. CDR3 nucleotides: TGTGCCAGCAGTTTAGAGCCACAGGGGTCTTTCTATGGCTACACCTTC. Residues: CASSLEPQGSFYGYTF.

The genes are TRBV2 and TRBJ1-1, with TRBD1 as a possible D gene (5 bases). V was trimmed by 5 bases and J by 2 bases, leaving 15 bases between them. This CDR3 has 15 residues. Germline values: CDR1 SNHLY, CDR2 FYNNEI. The CDR3 coding sequence is TGTGCCAGCAGTAGGTCGGGCAGGGCAAACACTGAAGCTTTCTTT. Its protein is CASSRSGRANTEAFF.

The V gene is TRBV5-6, the J gene TRBJ2-2, with D possibly matching TRBD1 (5 bases). This CDR3 spans 14 amino acids. V was cut by 4 bases and J by 1 base, with 8 bases left in between. The germline V gene has CDR1 SGHDT and CDR2 YYEEEE. Here the CDR3 DNA reads TGTGCCAGCAGCGTTGGACAGAACACCGGGGAGCTGTTTTTT. Translation: CASSVGQNTGELFF.

The rearrangement joins TRBV7-2 to TRBJ2-3; 10 positions match TRBD2. V was clipped by 1 base and J by 0 bases; unmatched bases: 7. CDR1 and CDR2 from the germline V gene are SGHTA and FQGNSA. The CDR3 runs 18 residues. The CDR3 bases are TGTGCCAGCAGCTTAGTGTGGACTAGCGGTACAAGCACAGATACGCAGTATTTT. Translation: CASSLVWTSGTSTDTQYF.

This clone was detected once. In nucleotides, the CDR3 is TGTGCCAGCAGCCGAATTCGGAGACAGGGTAACACCGGGGAGCTGTTTTTT. It is translated as CASSRIRRQGNTGELFF. The chain recombines TRBV7-9 with TRBJ2-2; 7 bases line up with TRBD1. CDR3 length: 17 residues. Per germline, CDR1 SEHNR and CDR2 FQNEAQ (reference sequence). With 5 bases clipped from V and 2 bases from J, the junction kept 11 bases outside the gene matches. Using reference TRBV7-9 and TRBJ2-2 for the parts outside the CDR3, the full variable domain is DTGVSQNPRHKITKRGQNVTFRCDPISEHNRLYWYRQTLGQGPEFLTYFQNEAQLEKSRLLSDRFSAERPKGSFSTLEIQRTEQGDSAMYLCASSRIRRQGNTGELFFGEGSRLTVL.

The chain joins TRBV3-1 (or the pseudogene TRBV3-2) to TRBJ1-1; D is unclear. Trimming removed 1 base from V and 1 base from J, with 4 bases in between. The CDR3 sequence is 13 residues long. CDR1 and CDR2 from the germline V gene are LGHDT and YNNKEL (reference sequence). The CDR3 region is CASSQGQNTEAFF. The CDR3 DNA follows: TGTGCCAGCAGCCAAGGGCAGAACACTGAAGCTTTCTTT.

The chain is built from TRBV11-2 and TRBJ1-2; the D gene is possibly TRBD1 (5 bases). CDR1 and CDR2 (germline): SGHAT, FQNNGV. This CDR3 spans 13 amino acids. Trimming shortened V by 1 base and J by 2 bases, and 5 bases separated the two germline ends. The chain's CDR3 is CASSLAGNYGYTF. Here the CDR3 DNA reads TGTGCCAGCAGCTTAGCAGGGAACTATGGCTACACCTTC. Complete variable domain (other parts from reference TRBV11-2 and TRBJ1-2): EAGVAQSPRYKIIEKRQSVAFWCNPISGHATLYWYQQILGQGPKLLIQFQNNGVVDDSQLPKDRFSAERLKGVDSTLKIQPAKLEDSAVYLCASSLAGNYGYTFGSGTRLTVV.

The sample holds one count of this clone. V gene TRBV5-6 combines with J gene TRBJ2-1; 7 bases line up with TRBD2. CDR1 SGHDT and CDR2 YYEEEE come from the germline V gene. The length of the CDR3 is 14 residues. Trimming took 2 bases from V and 3 from J; bases not matched to a gene: 2. CDR3: CASSFGGGYNEQFF. CDR3 DNA: TGTGCCAGCAGCTTCGGCGGGGGCTACAATGAGCAGTTCTTC.

CDR3 DNA: TGTGCCATCAGCCGAGAGGTAGCGGGCCACAATGAGCAGTTCTTC. It encodes CAISREVAGHNEQFF. The chain combines TRBV10-3 with TRBJ2-1; 7 bases are shared with TRBD2. CDR1 is ENHRY, CDR2 SYGVKD, per germline. This CDR3 contains 15 residues. V lost 6 bases and J lost 5; bases outside the gene matches: 10.

The genes are TRBV19 and TRBJ2-1; D is ambiguous. Germline CDR1 and CDR2: LNHDA and SQIVND (reference sequence). V was pared by 9 bases and J by 8 bases, with 11 bases between. This CDR3 comprises 11 residues. The chain's CDR3 is CASLNRDEQFF. The CDR3 coding sequence is TGTGCCAGCCTTAATCGAGATGAGCAGTTCTTC.

J is TRBJ2-3 and V is TRBV5-1, with D possibly being TRBD2 (5 bases). CDR3 size: 17 residues. CDR1 SGHRS and CDR2 YFSETQ come from the germline V gene. Trimming cost V 1 base and J 4 bases, with 19 bases left between them. CDR3 region: CASSLKRLGSRSDTQYF. CDR3 bases: TGCGCCAGCAGCTTGAAGCGGTTAGGGTCCCGATCAGATACGCAGTATTTT.

CDR3 nucleotides: TGTGCCAGCAGCCTAGGGGGAGTGAATGAGCAGTTCTTC. It is translated as CASSLGGVNEQFF. This rearrangement joins TRBV9 to TRBJ2-1; tentative D call: TRBD1 (6 bases). Trimming shortened V by 4 bases and J by 7 bases, and 12 bases separated the two germline ends. This CDR3 has 13 residues. The germline V gene has CDR1 SGDLS and CDR2 YYNGEE.

This rearrangement joins TRBV6-5 to TRBJ1-1; D possibly corresponds to TRBD1 (6 bases). The CDR3 has 13 amino acids. With 10 bases removed from V and 1 base from J, the gap between germline ends came to 13 bases. Germline V gene lookup returns CDR1 MNHEY and CDR2 SVGAGI. Written as DNA, the CDR3 is TGTGCCACCAAAAAACAGGGGAACACTGAAGCTTTCTTT. Translated: CATKKQGNTEAFF.

The V call is TRBV7-2, the J call TRBJ2-7; TRBD1 aligns across 9 bases. This CDR3 region has 15 residues. The J segment lost 1 base and the V segment lost 0 bases, leaving 1 base of the junction unmatched. Germline V gives CDR1 SGHTA, CDR2 FQGNSA. CDR3 loop: CASSLAGTGSYEQYF. CDR3 bases: TGTGCCAGCAGCTTAGCTGGGACAGGGTCCTACGAGCAGTACTTC.

The genes are TRBV6-4 and TRBJ2-1, with 9 bases that match TRBD2. The CDR3 contains 14 residues. The germline gives CDR1 MRHNA, CDR2 SNTAGT. Germline trimming cut 5 bases from V and 7 bases from J; bases unmatched to any gene: 6. The DNA for the CDR3 is TGTGCCAGCAGTTTGCGGGAGGGGGGGAATGAGCAGTTCTTC. Its translation: CASSLREGGNEQFF.

The CDR3 reads CASSGSRGGGTDTQYF. The DNA for the CDR3 is TGTGCCAGCAGTGGATCTAGGGGGGGCGGGACAGATACGCAGTATTTT. V usage is TRBV28 and J usage is TRBJ2-3, with D perhaps TRBD2 (7 bases). V shed 5 bases and J shed 3 bases, with 18 bases lying between them. Germline V gene sequence: CDR1 MDHEN, CDR2 SYDVKM. CDR3 size: 16 residues.

The rearrangement links TRBV18 to TRBJ1-5; D not resolved. Germline CDR1 reads KGHSH; CDR2 reads LQKENI. This CDR3 spans 15 amino acids. The V gene lost 3 bases and the J gene lost 0 bases, with 9 bases spanning the gap. The CDR3 DNA follows: TGTGCCAGCTCACCCGGGGAGCTTAGCAATCAGCCCCAGCATTTT. It codes for CASSPGELSNQPQHF.

This sequence joins TRBV18 and TRBJ2-7; weak D call: TRBD1 (5 bases). Germline V gene data show CDR1 as KGHSH and CDR2 as LQKENI. The CDR3 consists of 15 residues. Trimming cost V 2 bases and J 6 bases, with 17 bases left between them. The CDR3 loop reads CASSPDLQGTSEQYF. Here the CDR3 DNA reads TGTGCCAGCTCACCAGATCTTCAGGGTACATCCGAGCAGTACTTC.

The chain's CDR3 is CAWSVLIHTQYF. CDR3 in DNA: TGTGCCTGGAGTGTATTAATCCATACGCAGTATTTT. The chain carries TRBV30 and TRBJ2-3, with unresolved D. The CDR3 length is 12 residues. Per the germline V gene, CDR1 is GTSNPN and CDR2 is SVGIG (reference sequence). The V end was cut by 0 bases, the J end by 7 bases, with 8 bases between.

The chain has TRBV14 and TRBJ1-1, with a weak D call TRBD1 (5 bases). The CDR3 runs 14 residues. V was clipped by 7 bases and J by 7 bases, with 19 bases between them. Germline V lookup: CDR1 SGHDN, CDR2 FVKESK. The chain's CDR3 is CASTHLSRGDEAFF. The CDR3 DNA follows: TGTGCCAGCACCCACCTTAGTCGGGGGGATGAAGCTTTCTTT.